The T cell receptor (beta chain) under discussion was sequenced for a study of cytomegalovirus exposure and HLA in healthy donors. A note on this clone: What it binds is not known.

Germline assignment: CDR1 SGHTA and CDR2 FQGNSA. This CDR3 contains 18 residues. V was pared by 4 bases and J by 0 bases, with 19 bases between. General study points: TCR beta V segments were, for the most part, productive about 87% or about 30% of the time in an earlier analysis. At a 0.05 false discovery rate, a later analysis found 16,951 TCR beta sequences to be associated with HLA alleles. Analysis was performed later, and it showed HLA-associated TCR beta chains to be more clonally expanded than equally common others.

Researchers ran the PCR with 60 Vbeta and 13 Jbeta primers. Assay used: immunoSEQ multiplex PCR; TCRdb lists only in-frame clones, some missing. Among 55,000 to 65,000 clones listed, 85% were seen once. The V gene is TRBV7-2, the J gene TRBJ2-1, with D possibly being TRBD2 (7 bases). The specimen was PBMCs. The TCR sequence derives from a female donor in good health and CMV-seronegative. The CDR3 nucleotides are TGTGCCAGCAGCTGGGGGGGCCCCACTAGCTACTCCTACAATGAGCAGTTCTTC. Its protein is CASSWGGPTSYSYNEQFF.